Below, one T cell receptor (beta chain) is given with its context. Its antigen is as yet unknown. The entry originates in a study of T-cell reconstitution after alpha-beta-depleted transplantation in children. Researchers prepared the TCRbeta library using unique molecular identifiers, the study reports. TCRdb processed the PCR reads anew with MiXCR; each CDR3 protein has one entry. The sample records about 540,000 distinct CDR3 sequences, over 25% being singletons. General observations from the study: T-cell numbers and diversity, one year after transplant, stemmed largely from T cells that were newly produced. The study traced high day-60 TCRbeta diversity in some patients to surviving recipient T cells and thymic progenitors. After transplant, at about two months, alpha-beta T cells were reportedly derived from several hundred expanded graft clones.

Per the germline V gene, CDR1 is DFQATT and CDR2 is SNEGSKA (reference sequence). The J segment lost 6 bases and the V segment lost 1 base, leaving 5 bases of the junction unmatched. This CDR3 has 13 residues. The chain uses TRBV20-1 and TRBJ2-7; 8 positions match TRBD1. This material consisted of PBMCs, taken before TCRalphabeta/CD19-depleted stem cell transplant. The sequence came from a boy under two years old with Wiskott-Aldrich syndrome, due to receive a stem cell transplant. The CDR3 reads CSARVLQGGEQYF. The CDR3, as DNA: TGCAGTGCTAGAGTTTTACAGGGGGGCGAGCAGTACTTC.